This T cell receptor (beta chain) was captured in a study of regulatory T cells in long-lasting Graves disease. Notes on the study in general: Sharing of public clonotypes was greater in persistent patients (about 3,000) than in new patients (approximately 940).

This clonotype came up many times. Its antigen is not known. Relying on iRepertoire HTBI primers and Arm-PCR of CDR3 regions, the team built TCR beta libraries. TCRdb redid the calling of the multiplex PCR reads with MiXCR, one entry per CDR3 protein. The sample shows 500,000 or so distinct CDR3 sequences, about 16% of them seen only once. This CDR3 is built from 17 residues. CDR1 and CDR2 from the germline V gene are LGHDT and YNNKEL (reference sequence). V lost 0 bases, J lost 5 bases, and 16 bases lay in between. Time point: newly diagnosed GD, antithyroid drugs for less than 3 months. PBMC-extracted RNA yielded the TCR library. Guidelines of the American Thyroid Association were used to diagnose Graves' disease. These data were also filed under a second study, of T cells in Graves' hyperthyroidism and ophthalmopathy.

The gene calls are TRBV3-1 and TRBJ2-2, with D possibly being TRBD2 (6 bases). This TCR derives from a woman aged 35-65 years with Graves disease. Material: peripheral blood mononuclear cells (PBMCs), obtained at new diagnosis, from a patient treated with antithyroid drugs. CDR3 DNA: TGTGCCAGCAGCCAAGATGGCCAGGCAGGAGGGACCGGGGAGCTGTTTTTT. It yields the protein CASSQDGQAGGTGELFF.